The 28 T cell receptor beta chains reported below all come from one sample, sequenced in a study of OX40 agonist ivuxolimab in advanced cancers. Generated by immunoSEQ multiplex PCR, the TCRdb table keeps only in-frame clones and is missing some. The top ten clones hold about 0.44% of a sample with 50,000 to 70,000 clones, roughly 90% of them seen once. The sample in question was CD4+ or CD8+ T cells sorted from blood, obtained in a trial of the OX40 agonist ivuxolimab. These receptor sequences come from an adult with an advanced solid tumor such as melanoma, head and neck, liver or kidney cancer.

In the case of this clone: Compared with germline, one end of the junction differs, possibly owing to a read error. The V gene is TRBV11-2, the J gene TRBJ2-3, with D possibly being TRBD2 (9 bases). CDR1 and CDR2 from the germline V gene are SGHAT and FQNNGV. The CDR3 covers 14 residues. CDR3 loop: CASSLASGTGTQYF. Here the CDR3 DNA reads TGTGCCAGCAGCTTAGCTAGCGGGACAGGTACGCAGTATTTT.

The chain recombines TRBV2 with TRBJ1-1; D remains unclear. Per germline, CDR1 SNHLY and CDR2 FYNNEI. Trimming stripped 7 bases from V and 0 bases from J, with 9 bases between. The CDR3 runs to 13 residues. The CDR3 here is CASIAGLNTEAFF. The CDR3 DNA reads as TGTGCCAGCATAGCAGGCTTGAACACTGAAGCTTTCTTT.

This clone occurred a few times. The chain combines TRBV7-9 with TRBJ1-1; D call uncertain. Trimming removed 5 bases from V and 4 bases from J, with 14 bases in between. Germline loops: CDR1 SEHNR, CDR2 FQNEAQ (reference sequence). This CDR3 has 14 amino acids. CDR3 in DNA: TGTGCCAGCAGCCCCAGCCCGGCGGCCACTGAAGCTTTCTTT. Amino acids: CASSPSPAATEAFF.

The chain combines TRBV30 with TRBJ2-2, with 9 bases fitting TRBD2. The V gene end was trimmed by 0 bases and the J gene end by 5 bases; junction bases not matched to a gene: 4. The CDR3 loop spans 15 amino acids. In germline, CDR1 is GTSNPN, CDR2 SVGIG (reference sequence). The CDR3 DNA sequence: TGTGCCTGGAGTGTGTCGCTAGCGGGAACCGGGGAGCTGTTTTTT. It yields the protein CAWSVSLAGTGELFF.

CDR3 coding DNA: TGTGCCAGCAGCTTAACAGGGGGCTTTGGGAACACTGAAGCTTTCTTT. Its protein is CASSLTGGFGNTEAFF. V usage is TRBV7-6 and J usage is TRBJ1-1; the match to TRBD1 covers 9 bases. The germline V gene encodes CDR1 SGHVS and CDR2 FNYEAQ. The CDR3 has 16 residues. After removal of 2 bases from V and 1 base from J, the junction contained 5 bases not matched to a gene.

The V and J genes are TRBV27 and TRBJ2-3; the match to TRBD2 covers 9 bases. V lost 4 bases, J lost 6 bases, and 14 bases stayed unmatched. CDR1 MNHEY and CDR2 SMNVEV come from the germline V gene (reference sequence). The CDR3 length is 17 residues. The CDR3 here is CASSSLTSGHAWDTQYF. The CDR3 DNA reads TGTGCCAGCAGTTCTCTGACTAGCGGCCACGCCTGGGATACGCAGTATTTT.

The chain joins TRBV5-5 to TRBJ2-6; D perhaps matches TRBD1 (6 bases). Trimming stripped 4 bases from V and 1 base from J, with 9 bases between. The CDR3 covers 15 residues. CDR1 and CDR2 (germline): SGHKS, YYEKEE (reference sequence). CDR3 sequence reads: CASSQGQSGANVLTF. The CDR3 DNA sequence: TGTGCCAGCAGCCAGGGACAATCTGGGGCCAACGTCCTGACTTTC.

The chain employs TRBV7-8 and TRBJ2-2, with no clear D. Per germline, CDR1 SGHVS and CDR2 FQNEAQ. Trimming shortened V by 5 bases and J by 1 base, and 14 bases separated the two germline ends. The CDR3 spans 16 residues. The CDR3 nucleotides read TGTGCCAGCAGCCCATATAGGATTGTGAACACCGGGGAGCTGTTTTTT. Translation: CASSPYRIVNTGELFF.

The chain links TRBV27 to TRBJ1-5, with D maybe TRBD1 (5 bases). Germline V gene data show CDR1 as MNHEY and CDR2 as SMNVEV (reference sequence). V was clipped by 2 bases and J by 2 bases, with 10 bases between them. The CDR3 contains 15 residues. CDR3 sequence reads: CASSLNGDGNQPQHF. CDR3 DNA: TGTGCCAGCAGTTTAAATGGGGACGGCAATCAGCCCCAGCATTTT.

The gene calls are TRBV19 and TRBJ2-3, with D possibly TRBD2 on 6 matching bases. This CDR3 has 15 amino acids. Looked up from germline, CDR1 is LNHDA and CDR2 is SQIVND (reference sequence). V was shortened by 4 bases and J by 0 bases, with 11 bases between the two germline ends. The chain's CDR3 is CASSTYGTSTDTQYF. DNA of the CDR3: TGTGCCAGTAGTACATACGGGACTAGCACAGATACGCAGTATTTT.

The chain links TRBV7-9 to TRBJ1-2; D is ambiguous. Trimming took 5 bases from V and 4 from J, leaving 20 bases between them. CDR3 length equals 16 residues. Germline V gene lookup returns CDR1 SEHNR and CDR2 FQNEAQ (reference sequence). The CDR3 nucleotides read TGTGCCAGCAGCCCCTCAGGCGCGGGGAATAGCTATGGCTACACCTTC. It is translated as CASSPSGAGNSYGYTF.

The chain combines TRBV27 with TRBJ1-3; D is possibly TRBD1 (5 bases). CDR3 size: 15 residues. V was pared by 5 bases and J by 0 bases, with 11 bases between. Germline V gene sequence: CDR1 MNHEY, CDR2 SMNVEV (reference sequence). The CDR3 here is CASSLDRSSGNTIYF. CDR3 DNA sequence: TGTGCCAGCAGTCTCGACAGATCCTCTGGAAACACCATATATTTT.

The sample holds a few counts of this clone. The CDR3 reads CASSQGQGANYGYTF. The CDR3, as DNA: TGTGCCAGCAGCCAAGGTCAGGGAGCTAACTATGGCTACACCTTC. The chain couples TRBV4-2 to TRBJ1-2; maybe TRBD1 (5 bases). This CDR3 spans 15 amino acids. Germline CDR1 is LGHNA and CDR2 is YNFKEQ. Trimming removed 1 base from V and 0 bases from J, with 9 bases in between.

V usage is TRBV5-1 and J usage is TRBJ2-1, with TRBD2 matching over 8 bases. This CDR3 comprises 17 residues. Per germline, CDR1 SGHRS and CDR2 YFSETQ. V shed 3 bases, J shed 0 bases, and the junction held 8 bases outside the gene matches. CDR3 sequence (DNA): TGCGCCAGCAGCTCGATGCCGACTAGCGTCTCCTACAATGAGCAGTTCTTC. It codes for CASSSMPTSVSYNEQFF.

The V and J genes are TRBV19 and TRBJ1-1; no firm D call. V shed 3 bases and J shed 3 bases, with 20 bases lying between them. The CDR3 contains 17 residues. Germline V gene lookup returns CDR1 LNHDA and CDR2 SQIVND (reference sequence). CDR3 region: CASSMSYLRPTHTEAFF. In nucleotides, the CDR3 is TGTGCCAGTAGTATGAGTTATCTTAGACCGACGCACACTGAAGCTTTCTTT.

The chain joins TRBV13 to TRBJ1-1; the D is unclear. Germline V gene data show CDR1 as PRHDT and CDR2 as FYEKMQ (reference sequence). The CDR3 totals 14 residues. The V end was cut by 8 bases, the J end by 4 bases, with 17 bases between. CDR3 nucleotides: TGTGCCAGCCGAGCCACCTGGGGAGCCACTGAAGCTTTCTTT. Amino acids: CASRATWGATEAFF.

This chain uses TRBV14 with TRBJ2-2; weak D call: TRBD2 (5 bases). Germline-derived CDR1 and CDR2 are SGHDN and FVKESK. This CDR3 spans 15 amino acids. V was shortened by 6 bases and J by 1 base, with 12 bases between the two germline ends. The CDR3 coding sequence is TGTGCCAGCAGGAAAAGAGGAGGGAACACCGGGGAGCTGTTTTTT. This encodes CASRKRGGNTGELFF.

V usage is TRBV19 and J usage is TRBJ2-7; maybe TRBD2 (5 bases). The CDR3 is made up of 12 amino acids. Trimming took 4 bases from V and 7 from J, leaving 11 bases between them. Germline-derived CDR1 and CDR2 are LNHDA and SQIVND (reference sequence). In nucleotides, the CDR3 is TGTGCCAGTAGTACCTCCGGAGGAGAGCAGTACTTC. It translates to CASSTSGGEQYF.

The genes are TRBV5-1 and TRBJ1-2, with 7 bases that match TRBD1. Germline V gene data show CDR1 as SGHRS and CDR2 as YFSETQ. The trim removed 5 bases at V and 2 bases at J, leaving 0 bases unmatched. The CDR3 consists of 12 residues. The CDR3 region has the DNA TGCGCCAGCAGACAGGGGAACTATGGCTACACCTTC. This sequence encodes CASRQGNYGYTF.

This chain's CDR3 is CATSRDVGTGFDEQYF. The CDR3 nucleotides are TGTGCCACCAGCAGAGATGTGGGGACAGGATTCGACGAGCAGTACTTC. This chain joins TRBV15 and TRBJ2-7; the match to TRBD1 covers 8 bases. CDR1 and CDR2 from the germline V gene are LNHNV and YYDKDF (reference sequence). Trimming at V came to 0 bases and at J to 5 bases, leaving 9 bases not matched to a gene. The CDR3 contains 16 residues.

The rearrangement uses TRBV30 and TRBJ2-2; TRBD1 aligns across 10 bases. Trimming took 0 bases from V and 5 from J; bases not matched to a gene: 6. The germline CDR1 and CDR2 sequences are GTSNPN and SVGIG (reference sequence). The CDR3 covers 16 residues. CDR3 DNA: TGTGCCTGGAGTGTGACAGGGGGCCGCTTTACCGGGGAGCTGTTTTTT. It translates to CAWSVTGGRFTGELFF.

This chain uses TRBV19 with TRBJ2-3; D remains ambiguous. The length of the CDR3 is 15 residues. Trimming left V 3 bases short and J 2 bases short, with 12 bases between. Germline CDR1 is LNHDA and CDR2 is SQIVND (reference sequence). The CDR3 protein is CASSISPLITDTQYF. The CDR3 DNA reads as TGTGCCAGTAGTATTTCCCCTCTAATCACAGATACGCAGTATTTT.

The chain uses TRBV5-1 and TRBJ2-1, with 10 bases lining up with TRBD2. V lost 3 bases to trimming and J lost 2 bases; unmatched junction nucleotides: 8. Germline values: CDR1 SGHRS, CDR2 YFSETQ. The CDR3 loop spans 17 amino acids. As DNA, the CDR3 is TGCGCCAGCAGCTCCACCTATACTAGCGGGGCCTACAATGAGCAGTTCTTC. Translating it yields CASSSTYTSGAYNEQFF.

This clone has a handful of counts. V usage is TRBV18 and J usage is TRBJ2-7, with D perhaps being TRBD1 or TRBD2 (5 bases each). Per the germline V gene, CDR1 is KGHSH and CDR2 is LQKENI. The CDR3 is 13 residues long. Trimming took 4 bases from V and 6 from J, leaving 13 bases between them. Here the CDR3 DNA reads TGTGCCAGCTCACTAGGCCGGGACGGCGAGCAGTACTTC. This gives the protein CASSLGRDGEQYF.

This rearrangement joins TRBV29-1 to TRBJ2-7; 10 bases are a match to TRBD2. V gave up 1 base and J gave up 6 bases; unmatched junction bases: 6. This CDR3 comprises 14 residues. Germline lookup yields CDR1 SQVTM and CDR2 ANQGSEA. The CDR3 coding sequence is TGCAGCGTTGAAGTAGCGGGGGGCCCCTCCGAGCAGTACTTC. Residues: CSVEVAGGPSEQYF.

The chain links TRBV19 to TRBJ2-1; 8 bases align to TRBD2. Germline CDR1 LNHDA, CDR2 SQIVND (reference sequence). The CDR3 covers 13 residues. V lost 2 bases to trimming and J lost 7 bases; unmatched junction nucleotides: 1. Written as DNA, the CDR3 is TGTGCCAGTAGTATACTAGCGGGTAATGAGCAGTTCTTC. This codes for CASSILAGNEQFF.

V and J are TRBV6-5 and TRBJ2-3; D is possibly TRBD1 or TRBD2 (6 bases each). V was pared by 2 bases and J by 3 bases, with 12 bases between. The CDR3 runs to 15 residues. Germline V CDR1 and CDR2: MNHEY, SVGAGI. The CDR3, as DNA: TGTGCCAGCAGTTACGGGGGGCTCGCGACAGATACGCAGTATTTT. It specifies CASSYGGLATDTQYF.

The chain joins TRBV6-5 to TRBJ2-3; TRBD1 matches 9 bases. V shed 5 bases, J shed 2 bases, and the junction held 5 bases outside the gene matches. This CDR3 is 15 amino acids long. Per the germline V gene, CDR1 is MNHEY and CDR2 is SVGAGI. CDR3 sequence reads: CASSKTGGTTDTQYF. CDR3 nucleotides: TGTGCCAGCAGTAAGACAGGGGGAACCACAGATACGCAGTATTTT.